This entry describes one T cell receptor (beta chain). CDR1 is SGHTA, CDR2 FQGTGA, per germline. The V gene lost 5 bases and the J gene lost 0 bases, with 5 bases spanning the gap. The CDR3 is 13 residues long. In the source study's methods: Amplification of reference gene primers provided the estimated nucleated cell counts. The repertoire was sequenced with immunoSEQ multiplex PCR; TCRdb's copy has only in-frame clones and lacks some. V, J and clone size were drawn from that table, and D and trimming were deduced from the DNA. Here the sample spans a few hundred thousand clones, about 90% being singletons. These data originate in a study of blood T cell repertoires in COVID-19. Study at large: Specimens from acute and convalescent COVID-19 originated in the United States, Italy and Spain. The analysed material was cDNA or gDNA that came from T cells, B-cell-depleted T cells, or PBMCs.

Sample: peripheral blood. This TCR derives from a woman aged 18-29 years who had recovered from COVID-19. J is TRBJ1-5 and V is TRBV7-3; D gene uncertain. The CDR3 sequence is CASSPDSNQPQHF. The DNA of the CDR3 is TGTGCCAGCAGCCCAGATAGCAATCAGCCCCAGCATTTT.